This T cell receptor beta chain was recovered during a study of blood T cell repertoires in COVID-19 (dated by TCRdb to about 2020). Notes on the research overall: Samples covering the acute and convalescent phases of COVID-19 were provided by collaborators in the United States, Italy and Spain. The material from the prospective study consisted of cDNA or gDNA derived from T cells, B-cell-depleted T cells, or PBMCs. Subjects who had been exposed to COVID-19, were actively infected with it, or had recovered from it provided the deeply sampled blood TCRbeta repertoires that made up the dataset. The repertoires were made available in a free public database intended to serve as a resource for research on the immune response to SARS-CoV-2. The samples were drawn from two sources: the first 160 participants of the ongoing ImmuneRACE study, and 1,254 subjects contributed by 6 global collaborators. The sample metadata nearly always contained a de-identified subject ID, COVID-19 status, age in years and sex. HLA class I and class II types, where available, came from metadata supplied by the sample provider rather than from assay-based typing. Results and caveats for the whole study, not just this receptor: Clinical and demographic metadata were provided uncurated, with the amount varying by source and participant.

The germline V gene (reference sequence) specifies LNHDA as CDR1 and SQIVND as CDR2. Measured from the cysteine to the phenylalanine, the CDR3 is 15 residues long. The sequence is cut down to CDR3 DNA, 45 bases in frame from base 1. The trim is 3 bases for V and 4 bases for J, with a gap of 15 bases between the germline ends. Of note for this clone: This receptor's antigen is unknown. No much larger clonotype is one base removed from it; base qualities were not supplied.

TCRbeta CDR3 regions were amplified from genomic DNA by means of the immunoSEQ Assay, a bias-controlled multiplex PCR. Under the source paper's analysis protocol: The number of nucleated cells in each sample was estimated from the amplification of reference gene primers within the assay. To quantify the absolute abundance of each unique TCRbeta CDR3 rearrangement, sequence reads were collapsed and filtered. For each sample, productive Simpson clonality was calculated as the square root of Simpson's diversity index over productive rearrangements. The table was pulled from immuneACCESS by TCRdb, which kept in-frame rearrangements only. Such tables lose some clones; where checked, under half of the loss comes from unresolved V genes, and the rest has no known cause. That table furnishes V, J and clone size, whereas the DNA furnished D and trimming. The sample table holds 45,000 to 70,000 clones, of which 87% were seen once. Of the sample, approximately 6% is held by the ten largest clones.

One collaborating source in Seattle enrolled patients while the patients were actively infected and followed the patients over time throughout the course of disease. Whole blood was collected in K2EDTA tubes by collaborating institutions according to the institutions' own protocols. For TCRbeta analysis, collaborators shipped samples as frozen whole blood, isolated PBMCs, or DNA extracted from either of those sample types. The sample taken for sequencing was peripheral blood. The sequence links TRBV19 to TRBJ1-2; the D gene is unclear. The sequence came from a woman aged 60 to 75 with COVID-19, enrolled during active disease. The CDR3 amino acid sequence is: CASSMRPGASYGYTF. The sequenced DNA is TGTGCCAGTAGTATGCGTCCGGGAGCTTCCTATGGCTACACCTTC.